Sequencing of this TCR beta chain was carried out in a study of brain T cells in children with intractable seizures. Study-level results: Only CDR3 sequence similarity suggested viral specificity, without known HCMV serostatus.

Germline-derived CDR1 and CDR2 are ENHRY and SYGVKD. Losses at the gene ends were 5 bases for V and 0 bases for J; bases not matched to a gene: 11. The CDR3 spans 19 residues. The sequenced cases were selected for having the highest brain T cell transcript signatures. Points on this clone: Its antigen is currently unknown.

TCRdb's table, derived via immunoSEQ multiplex PCR, lists solely in-frame clones and lacks some. Here the sample spans just under 65,000 clones, approximately 95% being singletons. The chain links TRBV10-3 to TRBJ2-3; 13 nucleotides align to TRBD2. The starting material was peripheral blood, obtained at surgery. The sequence was obtained from a boy in the first two years of life with focal cortical dysplasia and intractable seizures. DNA of the CDR3: TGTGCCATCAGTCCCGGACTAGCGGGGGACAACTCTAGCACAGATACGCAGTATTTT. It is translated as CAISPGLAGDNSSTDTQYF.